These T cell receptor beta chains were read from a single sample in a study of OX40 agonist ivuxolimab in advanced cancers. The data were produced by immunoSEQ multiplex PCR, yet TCRdb's version contains in-frame clones alone and is incomplete. The sample records tens of thousands of clones, about 90% being singletons. The input for sequencing was CD4+ or CD8+ T cells sorted from blood, taken in a trial of the OX40 agonist ivuxolimab. The receptors derive from an adult with an advanced solid tumor such as melanoma, head and neck, liver or kidney cancer. Each CDR3 is given with its conserved first and last residue. D genes are given only for firm matches. Some rows have no size entry. The others give once, few or many, or a class for an expanded clone.

v_call,clone_size,j_call,d_call,cdr3_aa,cdr3_nt
TRBV5-4,.,TRBJ2-6,.,CASSPGQSSGANVLTF,TGTGCCAGCAGCCCCGGACAGAGCTCTGGGGCCAACGTCCTGACTTTC
TRBV28,.,TRBJ1-2,.,CASSPPTPSGGYTF,TGTGCCAGCAGTCCACCGACCCCTTCGGGTGGCTACACCTTC
TRBV12-1,.,TRBJ1-5,.,CASSSRSPQHF,TGTGCCAGCAGCTCCCGCTCGCCCCAGCATTTT
TRBV6-1,.,TRBJ2-6,.,CASREGWSSGANVLTF,TGTGCCAGCAGAGAAGGATGGAGCTCTGGGGCCAACGTCCTGACTTTC
TRBV4-2,.,TRBJ1-1,.,CASSQDWQDNTEAFF,TGTGCCAGCAGCCAAGATTGGCAGGACAACACTGAAGCTTTCTTT
TRBV6-1,.,TRBJ2-1,TRBD2,CASYEGASGNNEQFF,TGTGCCAGCTATGAGGGGGCTAGCGGGAACAATGAGCAGTTCTTC
TRBV30,.,TRBJ2-7,.,CAWTTTGPYEQYF,TGTGCCTGGACGACCACTGGCCCCTACGAGCAGTACTTC
TRBV7-6,.,TRBJ2-1,.,CASSLGTAGSYNEQFF,TGTGCCAGCAGCTTGGGGACGGCCGGCTCCTACAATGAGCAGTTCTTC
TRBV27,.,TRBJ2-7,.,CASSRQGLYEQYF,TGTGCCAGCAGCCGACAGGGACTCTACGAGCAGTACTTC
TRBV30,.,TRBJ2-7,.,CAWGTYEQYF,TGTGCCTGGGGTACCTACGAGCAGTACTTC
TRBV28,.,TRBJ1-2,.,CASEGNYGYTF,TGTGCCAGCGAAGGGAACTATGGCTACACCTTC
TRBV5-1,.,TRBJ2-5,TRBD2,CASSWTSTGETQYF,TGCGCCAGCAGCTGGACTAGCACTGGGGAGACCCAGTACTTC
TRBV28,.,TRBJ1-2,.,CASSLPQDGVKGYTF,TGTGCCAGCAGTTTACCACAGGACGGAGTTAAGGGCTACACCTTC
TRBV20-1,.,TRBJ2-2,.,CSATQTGELFF,TGCAGTGCTACGCAGACCGGGGAGCTGTTTTTT
TRBV9,.,TRBJ2-3,.,CASSVEASGTDTQYF,TGTGCCAGCAGCGTAGAGGCTAGCGGCACAGATACGCAGTATTTT
TRBV11-2,few,TRBJ2-2,.,CASLAVGAGPTGELFF,TGTGCCAGCCTCGCCGTGGGCGCGGGCCCAACCGGGGAGCTGTTTTTT
TRBV6-5,.,TRBJ2-1,.,CASSTQGFKSNEQFF,TGTGCCAGCAGTACACAGGGCTTTAAGTCCAATGAGCAGTTCTTC
TRBV29-1,once,TRBJ2-7,.,CSEWRGYEQYF,TGCAGCGAGTGGCGGGGCTACGAGCAGTACTTC
TRBV10-3,.,TRBJ1-5,TRBD1,CAIRGQVDQPQHF,TGTGCCATCAGAGGACAGGTTGATCAGCCCCAGCATTTT
TRBV4-2,.,TRBJ2-3,TRBD2,CASSRTSGRAGDTQYF,TGTGCCAGCAGCCGGACTAGCGGGAGGGCGGGAGATACGCAGTATTTT
TRBV18,.,TRBJ2-3,.,CASSPSRLGTDTQYF,TGTGCCAGCTCACCGAGTAGACTGGGGACAGATACGCAGTATTTT
TRBV28,.,TRBJ1-4,.,CASSLRPREEKLFF,TGTGCCAGCAGTTTACGTCCACGGGAGGAAAAACTGTTTTTT
TRBV9,.,TRBJ2-3,.,CASSPQVTADTQYF,TGTGCCAGCAGCCCGCAGGTGACAGCAGATACGCAGTATTTT
TRBV7-9,.,TRBJ1-2,.,CASSFNYGYTF,TGTGCCAGCAGCTTTAACTATGGCTACACCTTC
TRBV19,.,TRBJ1-2,.,CASSIAGGFGYTF,TGTGCCAGTAGTATAGCAGGAGGGTTTGGCTACACCTTC
TRBV19,.,TRBJ2-5,.,CASSTGTLETQYF,TGTGCCAGTAGTACGGGTACCTTAGAGACCCAGTACTTC
TRBV18,.,TRBJ2-5,.,CASSPPGPGSNQETQYF,TGTGCCAGCTCACCACCGGGTCCGGGTTCGAACCAAGAGACCCAGTACTTC
TRBV11-2,.,TRBJ1-1,.,CASRRGATEAFF,TGTGCCAGCCGGAGGGGTGCCACTGAAGCTTTCTTT
TRBV7-2,.,TRBJ2-2,.,CASSPRLGNTGELFF,TGTGCCAGCAGCCCTCGACTAGGTAACACCGGGGAGCTGTTTTTT
TRBV14,.,TRBJ2-1,TRBD2,CASSQTSLAGGYRNEQFF,TGTGCCAGCAGCCAAACATCACTAGCGGGAGGGTATCGCAATGAGCAGTTCTTC
TRBV13,.,TRBJ2-3,.,CASSQATDTQYF,TGTGCCAGCAGCCAAGCAACAGATACGCAGTATTTT
TRBV15,.,TRBJ2-3,.,CATSGDRIMDTFTDTQYF,TGTGCCACCAGCGGAGACAGGATTATGGACACATTCACAGATACGCAGTATTTT
TRBV7-2,.,TRBJ1-5,.,CASSPRMAQPQHF,TGTGCCAGCAGCCCCCGGATGGCCCAGCCCCAGCATTTT
TRBV5-1,.,TRBJ2-7,TRBD2,CASSLDTSGVSYEQYF,TGCGCCAGCAGCTTGGATACTAGCGGGGTCTCCTACGAGCAGTACTTC
TRBV5-1,.,TRBJ2-7,TRBD2,CASSWTSAKTSEQYF,TGCGCCAGCAGCTGGACTAGTGCTAAAACTAGCGAGCAGTACTTC
TRBV18,.,TRBJ2-4,.,CASSPQQGTKNIQYF,TGTGCCAGCTCACCGCAACAGGGAACCAAAAACATTCAGTACTTC
TRBV7-2,.,TRBJ2-7,.,CASSTGQPGTYEQYF,TGTGCCAGCAGCACAGGACAGCCAGGGACCTACGAGCAGTACTTC